This TCR beta chain was sequenced for a study of shared clonotypes between healthy human individuals. General study findings and limits: Non-shared clonotypes had lower generation probabilities than clonotypes shared by all four sorted-subset donors. Only blood underwent sampling, and tissue repertoires likely differ. As a rule, naive subsets had a larger estimated richness than memory subsets.

V was pared by 0 bases and J by 9 bases, with 8 bases of the junction left unmatched. Germline loops: CDR1 SGHVS, CDR2 FNYEAQ. CDR3 length: 16 amino acids. The input for sorted-subset replicate PCRs was roughly 180 ng DNA, 25,000 to 35,000 T cell genomes. Here immunoSEQ multiplex PCR was the method, and the copy in TCRdb shows in-frame clones only, minus some. The sample shows hundreds of thousands of clones, 95% to 97% of them seen only once. Positive CCR7 selection of CD45RO-negative cells yielded the naive CD8 cells, and terminally differentiated effector memory CD45RA+ cells were excluded. A word on this clone: The antigen remains unidentified.

V and J are TRBV7-6 and TRBJ2-1; 10 bases match TRBD2. The sequence was collected from a man aged 30 to 45 in good health. Input material: naive CD8+ T cells sorted from blood. CDR3 in amino acids: CASSLAQREGLGEQFF. DNA of the CDR3: TGTGCCAGCAGCTTAGCGCAGCGGGAGGGCCTAGGTGAGCAGTTCTTC.